This TCR beta chain was sequenced in a study of regulatory T cells in long-lasting Graves disease. The CDR3 length is 14 residues. Per germline, CDR1 SGHAT and CDR2 FQNNGV. V was clipped by 6 bases and J by 3 bases, with 14 bases between them. Building of the TCR beta libraries involved iRepertoire HTBI primers and Arm-PCR of CDR3 regions. Each CDR3 protein is one row after TCRdb ran MiXCR on the multiplex PCR reads. In the table there are 350,000 to 500,000 distinct CDR3 sequences, about 15% of which are singletons. This clonotype was detected many times. The antigen is unknown. Study-wide findings and caveats: Accuracy may have suffered from the small sample size. Among samples with persistent disease, TRBV28, TRBJ1-2 and TRBJ2-5 were favored. Relative to new patients (approximately 1,000), persistent patients exhibited greater sharing of public clonotypes (2,741).

Time point meaning: newly diagnosed GD, antithyroid drugs for less than 3 months. Extracted PBMC RNA gave rise to the TCR library. The data were also submitted as part of a second study, on T cells in Graves' hyperthyroidism and ophthalmopathy. From that paper: When the TCR CDR3 underwent first-round RT-PCR, the HTBI primer set was used.

This TCR was sampled from a woman between 45 and 60 years old with Graves disease. The rearrangement uses TRBV11-2 and TRBJ1-2, with a possible D match to TRBD1 (6 bases). The source material was peripheral blood mononuclear cells (PBMCs), sampled at new diagnosis, from a patient treated with antithyroid drugs. CDR3 in DNA: TGTGCCAGCAGTCCACAGGGTAATGACTATGGCTACACCTTC. As protein: CASSPQGNDYGYTF.